These 13 T cell receptor beta chains were all obtained from the same sample, sequenced in a study of CD8+ T cells in alopecia areata. The sample's treatment: oral pan-JAK inhibitor, 5-10 mg twice daily. Once RNA had been extracted, it was reverse transcribed into cDNA to act as the sequencing template. Using immunoSEQ multiplex PCR, the repertoire was profiled, and TCRdb retains in-frame clones only, with some absent. The table shows roughly 280,000 clones, with over 45% occurring only once. The source material was CD4+ T cells sorted from blood, sampled around week 53, from a patient treated with tofacitinib. Source of these receptors: a human donor with alopecia areata.

The rearrangement links TRBV4-2 to TRBJ2-5; 11 nucleotides agree with TRBD2. Germline values: CDR1 LGHNA, CDR2 YNFKEQ. This CDR3 spans 15 amino acids. V trimming: 1 base; J trimming: 7 bases; junction bases outside the gene matches: 5. DNA of the CDR3: TGTGCCAGCAGCCAAGTAGCGGGGGGGAAGCCGACCCAGTACTTC. This translates into CASSQVAGGKPTQYF.

The sample holds a few counts of this clone. This chain connects TRBV2 to TRBJ1-1; D gene ambiguous. The CDR3 runs to 13 residues. V was trimmed by 7 bases and J by 1 base, leaving 10 bases between them. The germline CDR1 and CDR2 sequences are SNHLY and FYNNEI. CDR3 nucleotides: TGTGCCAGCACATCGCAGAGGAACACTGAAGCTTTCTTT. Translated: CASTSQRNTEAFF. Full variable domain (outside the CDR3, taken from reference TRBV2 and TRBJ1-1): EPEVTQTPSHQVTQMGQEVILRCVPISNHLYFYWYRQILGQKVEFLVSFYNNEISEKSEIFDDQFSVERPDGSNFTLKIRSTKLEDSAMYFCASTSQRNTEAFFGQGTRLTVV.

This clone was seen more than once but under ten times. The genes are TRBV19 and TRBJ1-1; 7 nucleotides match TRBD1. The CDR3 loop spans 12 amino acids. The trim removed 4 bases at V and 4 bases at J, leaving 0 bases unmatched. Per the germline V gene, CDR1 is LNHDA and CDR2 is SQIVND (reference sequence). The CDR3 is CASSRQGTEAFF. For the CDR3, the DNA is TGTGCCAGTAGTAGACAGGGCACTGAAGCTTTCTTT.

The chain couples TRBV29-1 to TRBJ1-2; D is possibly TRBD1 (5 bases). Germline lookup yields CDR1 SQVTM and CDR2 ANQGSEA. The CDR3 spans 12 residues. V shed 7 bases and J shed 4 bases, with 13 bases lying between them. Written as DNA, the CDR3 is TGCAGCGGCTCGTTTGGGACCTATGGCTACACCTTC. It translates to CSGSFGTYGYTF.

The chain links TRBV29-1 to TRBJ2-4; TRBD1 is a possible D gene (6 bases). The V end lost 5 bases, the J end lost 5 bases, and 7 bases lay between the germline ends. The CDR3 length is 11 residues. Germline-derived CDR1 and CDR2 are SQVTM and ANQGSEA. In nucleotides, the CDR3 is TGCAGCGTTTGGACAGAAAACATTCAGTACTTC. Protein: CSVWTENIQYF.

As concerns this clone: It may be a read error: a sequence one base away is much more abundant. The chain has TRBV7-9 and TRBJ2-5; TRBD1 matches at 7 bases. The CDR3 has 13 residues. In germline, CDR1 is SEHNR, CDR2 FQNEAQ (reference sequence). With 5 bases clipped from V and 1 base from J, the junction kept 1 base outside the gene matches. The CDR3: CASSRDSQETQYF. CDR3 bases: TGTGCCAGCAGCCGGGACAGCCAAGAGACCCAGTACTTC.

The chain recombines TRBV30 with TRBJ1-3; D may be TRBD1 (6 bases). Germline CDR1 reads GTSNPN; CDR2 reads SVGIG (reference sequence). Between the trimmed V and J ends, which lost 0 bases and 3 bases, there was a span of 12 bases. This CDR3 region has 15 residues. The DNA of the CDR3 is TGTGCCTGGAGTGTGGGGGGCATTCGTGGAAACACCATATATTTT. Its translation is CAWSVGGIRGNTIYF.

V and J are TRBV29-1 and TRBJ1-4; no definite D call. V was pared by 5 bases and J by 4 bases, with 8 bases between. The CDR3 spans 12 residues. Looked up from germline, CDR1 is SQVTM and CDR2 is ANQGSEA. The CDR3 sequence is CSVLRGNEKLFF. The CDR3 coding sequence is TGCAGCGTTCTGCGCGGTAATGAAAAACTGTTTTTT. The variable domain in full, completed from reference TRBV29-1 and TRBJ1-4, reads SAVISQKPSRDICQRGTSLTIQCQVDSQVTMMFWYRQQPGQSLTLIATANQGSEATYESGFVIDKFPISRPNLTFSTLTVSNMSPEDSSIYLCSVLRGNEKLFFGSGTQLSVL.

This chain links TRBV25-1 with TRBJ1-2; no clear D. Trimming cost V 8 bases and J 5 bases, with 9 bases left between them. Germline CDR1 is MGHDK and CDR2 is SYGVNS. This CDR3 is built from 11 residues. CDR3 sequence reads: CASSRQYGYTF. DNA for the CDR3: TGTGCCAGCTCTCGGCAGTATGGCTACACCTTC.

The chain has TRBV7-2 and TRBJ1-6; 7 bases match TRBD1. Germline CDR1 is SGHTA and CDR2 is FQGNSA. The CDR3 has 17 amino acids. V lost 1 base to trimming and J lost 8 bases; unmatched junction nucleotides: 11. CDR3 coding DNA: TGTGCCAGCAGCTTAGTGAATGCCGGGACAGCCTATTCACCCCTCCACTTT. Translation: CASSLVNAGTAYSPLHF.

V is TRBV7-9 and J is TRBJ1-2, with 8 bases lining up with TRBD1. The V gene's germline CDR1 is SEHNR and CDR2 FQNEAQ (reference sequence). The trim removed 8 bases at V and 8 bases at J, leaving 10 bases unmatched. The CDR3 length is 13 residues. CDR3 sequence reads: CASGIRGREGYTF. The CDR3 nucleotides are TGTGCCAGCGGAATCAGGGGGCGCGAGGGCTACACCTTC. The variable domain in full, with the rest retrieved from reference TRBV7-9 and TRBJ1-2, is DTGVSQNPRHKITKRGQNVTFRCDPISEHNRLYWYRQTLGQGPEFLTYFQNEAQLEKSRLLSDRFSAERPKGSFSTLEIQRTEQGDSAMYLCASGIRGREGYTFGSGTRLTVV.

This clone was detected a few times. This chain uses TRBV6-6 with TRBJ2-1, with 10 positions matching TRBD2. V was clipped by 1 base and J by 9 bases; unmatched bases: 6. CDR1 and CDR2 from the germline V gene are MNHNY and SVGAGI (reference sequence). The CDR3 runs 15 residues. The CDR3 bases are TGTGCCAGCAGTTACTTAGCGGGGGGCATACCTGAGCAGTTCTTC. This sequence encodes CASSYLAGGIPEQFF.

This clone was observed a handful of times. The chain couples TRBV13 to TRBJ1-2, with a possible D match to TRBD1 (6 bases). Trimming left V 5 bases short and J 4 bases short, with 23 bases between. CDR3 length equals 17 residues. CDR1 PRHDT and CDR2 FYEKMQ come from the germline V gene (reference sequence). The CDR3 region has the DNA TGTGCCAGCAGCGGACCGGACAGTCCTGGCTTGGGCTATGGCTACACCTTC. Translation gives CASSGPDSPGLGYGYTF. The full variable domain, in which reference TRBV13 and TRBJ1-2 provide the parts outside the CDR3, is AAGVIQSPRHLIKEKRETATLKCYPIPRHDTVYWYQQGPGQDPQFLISFYEKMQSDKGSIPDRFSAQQFSDYHSELNMSSLELGDSALYFCASSGPDSPGLGYGYTFGSGTRLTVV.